This TCR beta chain derives from a study of spatial heterogeneity in lung cancer. Study details: PBMC collected at follow-up were sequenced when available, a median of roughly 25 months after resection.

Study conclusions and caveats: The study found ubiquitous expanded tumor TCRs in blood more at resection than follow-up.

As for this clonotype: Its matching antigen is unknown.

TCR cDNA molecules each had a unique molecular identifier. TCRdb fed the 5' RACE reads into MiXCR, producing one record per CDR3 protein. The sample yields about 41,000 distinct CDR3 sequences, roughly a tenth seen once. Stated time point: blood at routine non-recurrence follow-up after resection. Whole RNA, isolated from tumor, nontumor lung or frozen PBMC, was sequenced without prior sorting. The CDR3 loop spans 12 amino acids. The ends were cut back, 5 bases at V and 1 base at J, with 9 bases in the middle. Looked up from germline, CDR1 is SQVTM and CDR2 is ANQGSEA. The chain has TRBV29-1 and TRBJ2-7; tentatively, D is TRBD1 (5 bases). The clonotype comes from a female donor with early-stage non-small cell lung cancer. Source: PBMCs, taken at follow-up. CDR3 sequence reads: CSVTRTSYEQYF. In nucleotides, the CDR3 is TGCAGCGTTACACGGACATCCTACGAGCAGTACTTC.